Listed below are T cell receptor beta chains from one sample, sequenced in a study of blood T cell repertoires in COVID-19. Some clones are missing from TCRdb's copy, which holds only in-frame ones; the method was immunoSEQ multiplex PCR. The sample records 60,000 to 75,000 clones, around 87% being singletons. The sample taken for sequencing was peripheral blood. The receptors stem from a man aged 55 to 69 with acute or convalescent COVID-19. Each CDR3 is given with its conserved first and last residue. The D gene is left open where the match is weak. Clone size is given for some rows only: seen once, a few or many times, or a class if the clone is expanded.

V: TRBV18; size: NA; J: TRBJ2-7; D: NA; CDR3: CASSPSGSYEQYF; DNA: TGTGCCAGCTCACCATCAGGATCCTACGAGCAGTACTTC
V: TRBV5-1; size: NA; J: TRBJ2-2; D: NA; CDR3: CASSLEATSTGELFF; DNA: TGCGCCAGCAGCTTGGAGGCCACTAGCACCGGGGAGCTGTTTTTT
V: TRBV7-2; size: NA; J: TRBJ2-5; D: TRBD2; CDR3: CASSSLLAGAETQYF; DNA: TGTGCCAGCAGCTCTTTGCTAGCGGGGGCAGAGACCCAGTACTTC
V: TRBV6-6; size: NA; J: TRBJ2-3; D: TRBD1; CDR3: CASSLRAGTGITDTQYF; DNA: TGTGCCAGCAGTCTACGGGCCGGGACAGGGATCACAGATACGCAGTATTTT
V: TRBV5-1; size: NA; J: TRBJ1-6; D: TRBD1; CDR3: CASSPNPTTTGAQNSPLHF; DNA: TGCGCCAGCAGCCCCAACCCCACTACGACAGGGGCACAGAATTCACCCCTCCACTTT
V: TRBV6-5; size: once; J: TRBJ2-7; D: TRBD1; CDR3: CASSLDRGEQYF; DNA: TGTGCCAGCAGTTTGGACAGGGGCGAGCAGTACTTC
V: TRBV12-3/TRBV12-4; size: few; J: TRBJ1-2; D: TRBD1; CDR3: CASNTQGGSGYTF; DNA: TGTGCCAGCAACACCCAGGGGGGAAGTGGCTACACCTTC
V: TRBV5-4; size: NA; J: TRBJ2-7; D: TRBD2; CDR3: CASSLLAGGLESYEQYF; DNA: TGTGCCAGCAGCTTATTAGCGGGGGGACTCGAATCCTACGAGCAGTACTTC
V: TRBV27; size: NA; J: TRBJ1-5; D: NA; CDR3: CASMRGSNQPQHF; DNA: TGTGCCAGCATGCGGGGTAGTAATCAGCCCCAGCATTTT
V: TRBV9; size: NA; J: TRBJ2-5; D: NA; CDR3: CASSVATRGETQYF; DNA: TGTGCCAGCAGCGTAGCTACAAGGGGAGAGACCCAGTACTTC
V: TRBV10-3; size: NA; J: TRBJ1-1; D: TRBD1; CDR3: CAISDTGAGYTEAFF; DNA: TGTGCCATCAGTGACACAGGGGCGGGGTACACTGAAGCTTTCTTT
V: TRBV25-1; size: NA; J: TRBJ1-2; D: TRBD1; CDR3: CASRRGGQETF; DNA: TGTGCCAGCAGGAGGGGGGGACAGGAGACCTTC
V: TRBV12-3/TRBV12-4; size: NA; J: TRBJ2-5; D: NA; CDR3: CASTRTARETQYF; DNA: TGTGCCAGCACCCGGACAGCGAGAGAGACCCAGTACTTC
V: TRBV2; size: NA; J: TRBJ1-1; D: NA; CDR3: CATSGGTEAFF; DNA: TGTGCCACCTCGGGGGGAACTGAAGCTTTCTTT
V: TRBV23-1; size: once; J: TRBJ1-2; D: NA; CDR3: CASSPLTDLEDGYTF; DNA: TGCGCCAGCAGTCCCCTGACAGATCTCGAGGATGGCTACACCTTC
V: TRBV5-6; size: NA; J: TRBJ2-7; D: NA; CDR3: CASSPGGAGDEQYF; DNA: TGTGCCAGCAGCCCAGGGGGCGCGGGGGACGAGCAGTACTTC
V: TRBV19; size: NA; J: TRBJ2-7; D: TRBD1; CDR3: CASSIVWQGAYEQYF; DNA: TGTGCCAGTAGTATAGTTTGGCAGGGGGCCTACGAGCAGTACTTC
V: TRBV6-1; size: NA; J: TRBJ2-7; D: NA; CDR3: CASSEADSAYEQYF; DNA: TGTGCCAGCAGTGAAGCAGATAGCGCCTACGAGCAGTACTTC
V: TRBV14; size: NA; J: TRBJ2-7; D: TRBD1; CDR3: CASSPRDRGYEQYF; DNA: TGTGCCAGCAGCCCCCGGGACAGGGGGTACGAGCAGTACTTC
V: TRBV11-3; size: NA; J: TRBJ2-7; D: NA; CDR3: CASTWTVSYEQYF; DNA: TGTGCCAGCACCTGGACAGTTTCCTACGAGCAGTACTTC
V: TRBV6-5; size: NA; J: TRBJ2-5; D: NA; CDR3: CASSLEQGGGLKTQYF; DNA: TGTGCCAGCAGTTTAGAACAGGGAGGGGGTTTGAAGACCCAGTACTTC
V: TRBV6-2/TRBV6-3; size: NA; J: TRBJ2-3; D: TRBD1; CDR3: CASSYTDGQGKADTQYF; DNA: TGTGCCAGCAGTTACACCGACGGACAGGGCAAGGCAGATACGCAGTATTTT
V: TRBV19; size: NA; J: TRBJ1-5; D: TRBD1; CDR3: CASTNRRQGGNQPQHF; DNA: TGTGCCAGTACCAATCGGAGACAGGGAGGAAATCAGCCCCAGCATTTT
V: TRBV13; size: NA; J: TRBJ1-1; D: NA; CDR3: CASSLGTKNTEAFF; DNA: TGTGCCAGCAGCTTAGGGACAAAGAACACTGAAGCTTTCTTT
V: TRBV6-6; size: NA; J: TRBJ2-2; D: NA; CDR3: CASREGQGTGELFF; DNA: TGTGCCAGCAGGGAAGGGCAGGGAACCGGGGAGCTGTTTTTT